A selection of T cell receptor beta chains follows, all from one sample in a study of identical twins. TCRdb reanalysed the 5' RACE reads using MiXCR and keeps one entry per CDR3 protein. The sample consists of 1.5 million to 2 million distinct CDR3 sequences, under 35% of them appearing once. Sequenced input: cord blood. The source is a newborn girl in good health. CDR3s include the opening cysteine and the closing phenylalanine or tryptophan. D genes are given only for firm matches. Size is stated for part of the rows, as once, few or many counts, or as a class when the clone is expanded.

>TRBD2|TRBV20-1|TRBJ2-1|many
CSARGTSGTYNEQFF
TGCAGTGCTAGAGGGACTAGCGGAACCTACAATGAGCAGTTCTTC
>NA|TRBV5-1|TRBJ2-1|NA
CASSAGANNEQFF
TGCGCCAGCAGCGCCGGGGCTAACAATGAGCAGTTCTTC
>NA|TRBV3-1|TRBJ2-1|NA
CASSRGAFTGIYEQFF
TGTGCCAGCAGCCGAGGAGCCTTTACAGGGATATATGAGCAGTTCTTC
>NA|TRBV20-1|TRBJ1-6|once
CSARERGWNSPLHF
TGCAGTGCTAGAGAACGGGGTTGGAATTCACCCCTCCACTTT
>NA|TRBV20-1|TRBJ2-5|NA
CSARQLGRGFRETQYF
TGCAGTGCTAGGCAACTAGGTCGGGGGTTCAGAGAGACCCAGTACTTC
>TRBD1|TRBV20-1|TRBJ1-5|NA
CSARSIWTGGSSNQPQHF
TGCAGTGCTAGGTCCATTTGGACAGGGGGTTCTAGCAATCAGCCCCAGCATTTT
>NA|TRBV10-3|TRBJ1-5|few
CAIRVGIVGNQPQHF
TGTGCCATCAGAGTGGGGATAGTGGGCAATCAGCCCCAGCATTTT
>TRBD2|TRBV7-9|TRBJ2-3|few
CASSLAAGGSDTQYF
TGTGCCAGCAGCTTAGCGGCGGGAGGGTCAGATACGCAGTATTTT
>TRBD2|TRBV20-1|TRBJ2-1|NA
CSALGSGTRIYNEQFF
TGCAGTGCTCTAGGCTCCGGGACTAGGATCTACAATGAGCAGTTCTTC
>NA|TRBV28|TRBJ2-4|NA
CASSVMTWANIQYF
TGTGCCAGCAGTGTCATGACTTGGGCGAACATTCAGTACTTC
>NA|TRBV5-1|TRBJ2-5|few
CASSSFPQETQYF
TGCGCCAGCAGCTCCTTCCCTCAAGAGACCCAGTACTTC
>TRBD2|TRBV11-2|TRBJ2-3|few
CASSSAGPDTQYF
TGTGCCAGCAGCTCAGCGGGGCCAGATACGCAGTATTTT
>TRBD2|TRBV7-2|TRBJ2-5|NA
CASSLANSGTSGNEQYF
TGTGCCAGCAGCTTAGCGAATTCGGGGACTAGCGGTAATGAGCAGTACTTC
>NA|TRBV10-3|TRBJ1-2|NA
CAISEATAYGYTF
TGTGCCATCAGTGAAGCGACAGCTTATGGCTACACCTTC
>TRBD2|TRBV29-1|TRBJ2-1|NA
CSVAWEGTYNEQFF
TGCAGCGTTGCGTGGGAGGGCACCTACAATGAGCAGTTCTTC
>TRBD1|TRBV20-1|TRBJ2-1|NA
CSARWLGQLSYNEQFF
TGCAGTGCTAGATGGTTGGGACAGCTCTCCTACAATGAGCAGTTCTTC
>NA|TRBV7-9|TRBJ2-3|NA
CASTYHGSADTQYF
TGTGCCAGCACTTACCACGGGAGTGCAGATACGCAGTATTTT
>TRBD1|TRBV29-1|TRBJ1-2|NA
CSVGQGILYGYTF
TGCAGCGTTGGACAGGGCATCCTCTATGGCTACACCTTC
>NA|TRBV4-1|TRBJ2-3|many
CASSQLGLATDTQYF
TGCGCCAGCAGCCAACTCGGACTCGCCACAGATACGCAGTATTTT
>NA|TRBV25-1|TRBJ1-1|few
CASSGDLNTEAFF
TGTGCCAGCAGTGGAGACCTGAACACTGAAGCTTTCTTT
>NA|TRBV12-3/TRBV12-4|TRBJ1-1|few
CASRDWGNTEAFF
TGTGCCAGCAGGGACTGGGGGAACACTGAAGCTTTCTTT
>TRBD1|TRBV7-2|TRBJ1-6|few
CASSLGGGPLHF
TGTGCCAGCAGCTTGGGAGGGGGCCCCCTCCACTTT
>TRBD2|TRBV28|TRBJ2-1|NA
CASRPGGAHNEQFF
TGTGCCAGCCGGCCGGGAGGGGCCCACAATGAGCAGTTCTTC
>NA|TRBV20-1|TRBJ1-5|NA
CSARGTVSNQPQHF
TGCAGTGCTAGAGGCACAGTTAGCAATCAGCCCCAGCATTTT
>NA|TRBV12-3/TRBV12-4|TRBJ1-1|NA
CASSRSRGNTEAFF
TGTGCCAGCTCCCGGTCCAGGGGTAACACTGAAGCTTTCTTT
>NA|TRBV5-4|TRBJ1-2|few
CASSWPFLGPRGYTF
TGTGCCAGCAGCTGGCCCTTCCTAGGCCCTCGCGGCTACACCTTC
>TRBD2|TRBV27|TRBJ2-7|once
CASSSLAGIHEQYF
TGTGCCAGCAGTTCCCTAGCGGGGATACACGAGCAGTACTTC
>NA|TRBV4-2|TRBJ2-3|many
CASSQVGQIPSTDTQYF
TGTGCCAGCAGCCAGGTCGGACAGATCCCTAGCACAGATACGCAGTATTTT
>NA|TRBV2|TRBJ2-1|NA
CASSEGAVYYNEQFF
TGTGCCAGCAGTGAAGGGGCTGTCTACTACAATGAGCAGTTCTTC
>NA|TRBV24-1|TRBJ2-1|many
CATSDSGTYNEQFF
TGTGCCACCAGTGATTCCGGGACGTACAATGAGCAGTTCTTC
>NA|TRBV10-3|TRBJ1-3|NA
CAISESSGNTIYF
TGTGCCATCAGTGAGTCGAGCGGAAACACCATATATTTT
>TRBD1|TRBV5-1|TRBJ2-7|many
CASSPTGAYEQYF
TGTGCCAGCAGCCCGACAGGGGCCTACGAGCAGTACTTC
>TRBD2|TRBV6-1|TRBJ2-7|few
CASSDRRLAGPLYEQYF
TGTGCCAGCAGTGACCGCCGACTAGCGGGCCCTCTCTACGAGCAGTACTTC
>TRBD1|TRBV20-1|TRBJ2-5|once
CSARALGQGNNEQYF
TGCAGTGCTAGAGCCTTGGGACAGGGGAACAATGAGCAGTACTTC
>NA|TRBV3-1|TRBJ1-1|NA
CASRPRPVGVNTEAFF
TGTGCCAGCCGCCCGCGACCCGTTGGGGTGAACACTGAAGCTTTCTTT
>NA|TRBV10-3|TRBJ2-1|NA
CAIGPSPALGSNEQFF
TGTGCCATCGGACCCTCACCGGCCCTGGGGTCCAATGAGCAGTTCTTC
>NA|TRBV4-1|TRBJ1-6|NA
CASSQDLPAPLHF
TGCGCCAGCAGCCAAGATCTACCGGCACCCCTCCACTTT
>NA|TRBV24-1|TRBJ2-3|NA
CATSDTGGADTQYF
TGTGCCACCAGCGATACGGGGGGCGCAGATACGCAGTATTTT
>NA|TRBV20-1|TRBJ1-2|NA
CSARDISPSNYGYTF
TGCAGTGCTAGAGATATCAGTCCTAGTAACTATGGCTACACCTTC
>TRBD1|TRBV4-1|TRBJ1-5|NA
CASAKNRDRGDQPQHF
TGCGCCAGCGCCAAAAACCGGGACAGGGGTGATCAGCCCCAGCATTTT
>TRBD2|TRBV4-2|TRBJ2-3|NA
CASSQLAGGMQYF
TGTGCCAGCAGCCAACTAGCGGGGGGTATGCAGTATTTT
>TRBD2|TRBV5-1|TRBJ2-3|few
CASSLGNVLAGGRTDTQYF
TGCGCCAGCAGCTTGGGAAACGTACTAGCGGGAGGAAGGACAGATACGCAGTATTTT
>NA|TRBV30|TRBJ1-1|NA
CAWGHPNTEAFF
TGTGCCTGGGGGCACCCGAACACTGAAGCTTTCTTT
>NA|TRBV5-1|TRBJ2-7|many
CASSLRGLSYEQYF
TGTGCCAGCAGTTTAAGAGGGCTTTCCTACGAGCAGTACTTC